Below, 27 T cell receptor beta chains from the same sample are listed, as sequenced in a study of radiation and T cells in renal cell carcinoma. Time point meaning: baseline pretreatment blood. Noted treatment: 15 Gy SBRT to primary tumor, nephrectomy 4 weeks later. Profiling relied on immunoSEQ multiplex PCR, and the TCRdb table lists in-frame clones only, not all of them. The table shows 150,000 or so clones, with around four fifths occurring only once. The input for sequencing was blood, taken from a patient whose treatment included radiotherapy and nephrectomy. These receptors were obtained from a woman in her fifties or sixties with renal cell carcinoma.

The CDR3 nucleotides are TGCGCCAGCAGCTTGACTGCGGGGGAGACCCAGTACTTC. Translation: CASSLTAGETQYF. The chain recombines TRBV5-1 with TRBJ2-5; D is perhaps TRBD2 (6 bases). The CDR3 is 13 residues long. V was trimmed by 1 base and J by 5 bases, leaving 9 bases between them. CDR1 and CDR2 from the germline V gene are SGHRS and YFSETQ.

V and J are TRBV2 and TRBJ2-7, with D unresolved. This CDR3 contains 16 residues. The V gene lost 1 base and the J gene lost 6 bases, with 19 bases spanning the gap. Germline CDR1 is SNHLY and CDR2 is FYNNEI. CDR3 in amino acids: CASSEGQGFSPIEQYF. CDR3 sequence (DNA): TGTGCCAGCAGTGAAGGCCAAGGCTTCAGCCCCATCGAGCAGTACTTC. Supplemented by reference TRBV2 and TRBJ2-7, the full variable domain reads EPEVTQTPSHQVTQMGQEVILRCVPISNHLYFYWYRQILGQKVEFLVSFYNNEISEKSEIFDDQFSVERPDGSNFTLKIRSTKLEDSAMYFCASSEGQGFSPIEQYFGPGTRLTVT.

This clone was seen a handful of times. The J gene is TRBJ2-3, the V gene TRBV19; the D is unclear. CDR1 LNHDA and CDR2 SQIVND come from the germline V gene (reference sequence). There are 11 residues in the CDR3. The V end was cut by 5 bases, the J end by 2 bases, with 2 bases between. The CDR3 is CASSLTDTQYF. The CDR3 nucleotides read TGTGCCAGTAGTCTCACAGATACGCAGTATTTT.

The CDR3 sequence is CASSVGGGLNTGELFF. DNA of the CDR3: TGTGCCAGCAGCGTAGGAGGGGGCCTGAACACCGGGGAGCTGTTTTTT. The rearrangement links TRBV9 to TRBJ2-2; 7 nucleotides match TRBD1. The CDR3 is made up of 16 amino acids. The V and J ends lost 0 bases and 1 base, in that order; junction bases with no gene match: 3. Germline-derived CDR1 and CDR2 are SGDLS and YYNGEE.

Only one count was recorded for this clone. This chain links TRBV6-5 with TRBJ2-3, with D uncertain. The CDR3 has 14 residues. Trimming removed 7 bases from V and 3 bases from J, with 14 bases in between. Germline CDR1 is MNHEY and CDR2 is SVGAGI. This CDR3 is CASTWANHTDTQYF. The CDR3 DNA follows: TGTGCCAGCACGTGGGCAAATCATACAGATACGCAGTATTTT.

The V gene is TRBV28, the J gene TRBJ1-2; D is ambiguous. Germline values: CDR1 MDHEN, CDR2 SYDVKM. The CDR3 is 11 amino acids. The V end lost 4 bases, the J end lost 4 bases, and 4 bases lay between the germline ends. The CDR3 bases are TGTGCCAGCAGTTCGCGCTATGGCTACACCTTC. Encoded protein: CASSSRYGYTF.

The V call is TRBV9, the J call TRBJ2-5, with D possibly being TRBD1 (5 bases). Trimming pared 0 bases from V and 5 bases from J, leaving 14 bases between. The V gene's germline CDR1 is SGDLS and CDR2 YYNGEE. The CDR3 sequence is 15 residues long. The CDR3 protein is CASSVAAGSQETQYF. CDR3 DNA sequence: TGTGCCAGCAGCGTAGCTGCAGGGTCTCAGGAGACCCAGTACTTC. Using reference TRBV9 and TRBJ2-5 for the parts outside the CDR3, the full variable domain is DSGVTQTPKHLITATGQRVTLRCSPRSGDLSVYWYQQSLDQGLQFLIQYYNGEERAKGNILERFSAQQFPDLHSELNLSSLELGDSALYFCASSVAAGSQETQYFGPGTRLLVL.

The sample holds a few counts of this clone. The V call is TRBV5-1, the J call TRBJ2-5; 8 positions match TRBD1. Germline-derived CDR1 and CDR2 are SGHRS and YFSETQ. The CDR3 has 13 residues. Trimming removed 4 bases from V and 5 bases from J; junction bases left unmatched: 4. The CDR3 sequence: CASSPDREETQYF. CDR3 sequence (DNA): TGCGCCAGCAGCCCGGACAGGGAGGAGACCCAGTACTTC.

J is TRBJ1-5 and V is TRBV29-1; 10 bases fit TRBD1. J gave up 2 bases and V 5 bases, and 3 bases lay outside the gene matches. Germline CDR1 SQVTM, CDR2 ANQGSEA. This CDR3 region has 14 residues. This CDR3 is CSVRDRGRNQPQHF. DNA of the CDR3: TGCAGCGTTCGGGACAGGGGACGCAATCAGCCCCAGCATTTT. Full variable domain (remainder filled in from reference TRBV29-1 and TRBJ1-5): SAVISQKPSRDICQRGTSLTIQCQVDSQVTMMFWYRQQPGQSLTLIATANQGSEATYESGFVIDKFPISRPNLTFSTLTVSNMSPEDSSIYLCSVRDRGRNQPQHFGDGTRLSIL.

Remarks on this clone: Since the CDR3 does not end with the conserved phenylalanine or tryptophan, this likely comes from a read error. No DNA is shown, since the ends of the CDR3 on it are uncertain; the CDR3 is the one TCRdb lists. The chain combines TRBV7-2 with TRBJ2-7; the D segment call TRBD1 is taken from the table without a DNA check. From germline, CDR1 is SGHTA and CDR2 FQGNSA. Including both end residues, the CDR3 is 13 amino acids long. The CDR3: CASSLGRDRPTSL.

V and J are TRBV7-2 and TRBJ2-2; TRBD1 aligns across 7 bases. The CDR3 length is 15 residues. Trimming removed 3 bases from V and 5 bases from J; junction bases left unmatched: 6. Germline V gene data show CDR1 as SGHTA and CDR2 as FQGNSA. For the CDR3, the DNA is TGTGCCAGCAGCTTTCGCACAGGGGAAACCGGGGAGCTGTTTTTT. Translating it yields CASSFRTGETGELFF.

V and J are TRBV9 and TRBJ1-2; 7 bases are shared with TRBD1. The junction had 9 bases not matched to a gene; V was cut back by 2 bases and J by 8 bases. The CDR3 length is 14 residues. CDR1 is SGDLS and CDR2 is YYNGEE in the germline V gene. CDR3 in amino acids: CASSVVQGVGGYTF. CDR3 coding DNA: TGTGCCAGCAGCGTTGTTCAGGGGGTAGGCGGCTACACCTTC.

The chain carries TRBV4-1 and TRBJ1-4, with D tentatively TRBD1 (6 bases). The CDR3 has 16 amino acids. Germline loops: CDR1 MGHRA, CDR2 YSYEKL. The ends were cut back, 0 bases at V and 3 bases at J, with 11 bases in the middle. In DNA form, the CDR3 reads TGCGCCAGCAGCCAAGATGGACAGTACCCTAATGAAAAACTGTTTTTT. Protein: CASSQDGQYPNEKLFF.

This sequence joins TRBV7-2 and TRBJ2-1; D gene uncertain. With 3 bases removed from V and 1 base from J, the gap between germline ends came to 7 bases. Germline V gene lookup returns CDR1 SGHTA and CDR2 FQGNSA. The CDR3 has 14 residues. CDR3 in DNA: TGTGCCAGCAGCTTTAGGCAGTCCTACAATGAGCAGTTCTTC. Amino acid sequence: CASSFRQSYNEQFF.

The chain is built from TRBV4-3 and TRBJ1-2, with 8 bases that match TRBD1. CDR1 LGHNA and CDR2 YSLEER come from the germline V gene. This CDR3 contains 14 residues. Unmatched junction bases numbered 2, after V lost 1 base and J lost 4 bases. The CDR3 reads CASSQAGQVYGYTF. CDR3 DNA: TGCGCCAGCAGCCAAGCGGGACAGGTCTATGGCTACACCTTC.

This clone was detected a few times. The chain is built from TRBV6-5 and TRBJ1-1; unclear D gene. Looked up from germline, CDR1 is MNHEY and CDR2 is SVGAGI. This CDR3 contains 13 residues. V lost 0 bases and J 6 bases, leaving 8 bases between the germline ends. The CDR3 sequence: CASSYSSLAEAFF. The CDR3 DNA reads as TGTGCCAGCAGTTACTCGTCCCTAGCTGAAGCTTTCTTT.

Only a few counts were recorded for this clone. This chain connects TRBV14 to TRBJ1-1; D ambiguous. Trimming removed 1 base from V and 6 bases from J, with 3 bases in between. Germline CDR1 and CDR2: SGHDN and FVKESK. The CDR3 spans 11 residues. CDR3 coding DNA: TGTGCCAGCAGCCAAGTCTCTGAAGCTTTCTTT. Translated, it gives CASSQVSEAFF.

V is TRBV4-3 and J is TRBJ1-3; TRBD1 might be the D (5 bases). V lost 0 bases, J lost 2 bases, and 11 bases lay in between. Germline V gene data show CDR1 as LGHNA and CDR2 as YSLEER. The CDR3 runs to 16 residues. In nucleotides, the CDR3 is TGCGCCAGCAGCCAAGATATAGGGGTAACTGGAAACACCATATATTTT. The encoded protein is CASSQDIGVTGNTIYF.

This clone has a handful of counts. The V and J genes are TRBV7-9 and TRBJ1-1; D gene unclear. V lost 9 bases to trimming and J lost 0 bases, with 14 bases between them. This CDR3 has 14 residues. CDR1 is SEHNR and CDR2 is FQNEAQ in the germline V gene (reference sequence). The DNA for the CDR3 is TGTGCCAGTCATGACGCGGAGTTGAACACTGAAGCTTTCTTT. Amino acids: CASHDAELNTEAFF.

This clone turned up a few times. This chain connects TRBV19 to TRBJ1-1; D is unclear. This CDR3 region has 14 residues. Germline loops: CDR1 LNHDA, CDR2 SQIVND (reference sequence). Trimming cost V 6 bases and J 0 bases, with 11 bases left between them. The CDR3 nucleotides read TGTGCCAGTAGGATTAGCCAAATGAACACTGAAGCTTTCTTT. It codes for CASRISQMNTEAFF. Full variable domain (outside the CDR3, taken from reference TRBV19 and TRBJ1-1): DGGITQSPKYLFRKEGQNVTLSCEQNLNHDAMYWYRQDPGQGLRLIYYSQIVNDFQKGDIAEGYSVSREKKESFPLTVTSAQKNPTAFYLCASRISQMNTEAFFGQGTRLTVV.

The gene calls are TRBV25-1 and TRBJ2-5; no clear D gene. CDR3 length: 11 residues. The germline gives CDR1 MGHDK, CDR2 SYGVNS. Between the trimmed V and J ends, which lost 6 bases and 6 bases, there was a span of 8 bases. The CDR3 protein is CASSPVKTQYF. CDR3 bases: TGTGCCAGCAGCCCTGTTAAGACCCAGTACTTC. The full variable domain, its missing parts supplied by reference TRBV25-1 and TRBJ2-5, is EADIYQTPRYLVIGTGKKITLECSQTMGHDKMYWYQQDPGMELHLIHYSYGVNSTEKGDLSSESTVSRIRTEHFPLTLESARPSHTSQYLCASSPVKTQYFGPGTRLLVL.

V and J are TRBV2 and TRBJ1-4; no reliable D call. CDR3 length: 12 amino acids. Germline V CDR1 and CDR2: SNHLY, FYNNEI. V shed 5 bases and J shed 4 bases, with 5 bases lying between them. CDR3 region: CASSLFNEKLFF. DNA of the CDR3: TGTGCCAGCAGTTTGTTTAATGAAAAACTGTTTTTT.

Of note for this clone: At one boundary the junction diverges from the germline segment, which might be a read error. V is TRBV6-1 and J is TRBJ1-3; no reliable D call. Germline V gene lookup returns CDR1 MNHNS and CDR2 SASEGT. This CDR3 comprises 14 residues. CDR3 region: CASSEVGVMDTIYF. CDR3 nucleotide sequence: TGTGCCAGCAGCGAAGTGGGTGTAATGGACACCATATATTTT.

The rearrangement uses TRBV5-1 and TRBJ1-2; TRBD1 matches 8 bases. J gave up 4 bases and V 4 bases, and 6 bases lay outside the gene matches. Per the germline V gene, CDR1 is SGHRS and CDR2 is YFSETQ. The CDR3 runs to 14 residues. The chain's CDR3 is CASSQGASIYGYTF. The CDR3 DNA is TGCGCCAGCAGCCAGGGGGCATCCATCTATGGCTACACCTTC. Together with reference TRBV5-1 and TRBJ1-2, the CDR3 gives the full variable domain: KAGVTQTPRYLIKTRGQQVTLSCSPISGHRSVSWYQQTPGQGLQFLFEYFSETQRNKGNFPGRFSGRQFSNSRSEMNVSTLELGDSALYLCASSQGASIYGYTFGSGTRLTVV.

This clone was detected only a few times. The V gene is TRBV28, the J gene TRBJ1-5; no firm D call. The CDR3 is 14 amino acids. V lost 4 bases, J lost 6 bases, and 13 bases lay in between. Per germline, CDR1 MDHEN and CDR2 SYDVKM. The CDR3 nucleotides are TGTGCCAGCAGTTCCCCTCAAGGGTTTCAGCCCCAGCATTTT. The encoded protein is CASSSPQGFQPQHF.

V usage is TRBV4-1 and J usage is TRBJ1-3, with a weak D call TRBD1 (5 bases). V was cut by 2 bases and J by 5 bases, with 16 bases left in between. From germline, CDR1 is MGHRA and CDR2 YSYEKL. This CDR3 has 16 amino acids. The DNA for the CDR3 is TGCGCCAGCAGCCAATTGGGACTAATCCCGCGAAACACCATATATTTT. Translating it yields CASSQLGLIPRNTIYF.

This sequence joins TRBV9 and TRBJ1-1; 9 bases map to TRBD1. The CDR3 has 14 amino acids. Germline lookup yields CDR1 SGDLS and CDR2 YYNGEE. J gave up 9 bases and V 3 bases, and 9 bases lay outside the gene matches. The CDR3 nucleotides read TGTGCCAGCAGCGCCCAAACAGGGGGCAGTCAAGCTTTCTTT. It yields the protein CASSAQTGGSQAFF.